A selection of T cell receptor beta chains follows, all from one sample in a study of CD8 T cells in ankylosing spondylitis. TCRdb reanalysed the 5' RACE reads using MiXCR and keeps one entry per CDR3 protein. The sample records 250,000 or so distinct CDR3 sequences, roughly a quarter being singletons. Specimen: blood, either unsorted or a sorted T cell fraction (not recorded which). The receptors originated from a male donor with ankylosing spondylitis or in good health (not recorded which). The CDR3 runs from the conserved cysteine through the conserved F or W. Each record gives: D gene, V gene, clone size, J gene, CDR3 DNA, CDR3 protein. D genes are given only for firm matches. Clone size is stated in some rows and not others, as once, few, many or a class when expanded.

D: TRBD1; V: TRBV12-3/TRBV12-4; size: NA; J: TRBJ2-7; DNA: TGTGCCAGCAGTTCTCCGGGACAGGGTCTATCCTACGAGCAGTACTTC; CDR3: CASSSPGQGLSYEQYF
D: NA; V: TRBV18; size: NA; J: TRBJ2-7; DNA: TGTGCCAGCTCTCCCGTGAGGGACGAGCAGTACTTC; CDR3: CASSPVRDEQYF
D: NA; V: TRBV5-6; size: NA; J: TRBJ1-1; DNA: TGTGCCAGCAGCTTGTACCTCGGGACCGAGAACACTGAAGCTTTCTTT; CDR3: CASSLYLGTENTEAFF
D: NA; V: TRBV3-1; size: many; J: TRBJ1-3; DNA: TGTGCCAGCAGCCCCTCCGGGACACCTGGAAACACCATATATTTT; CDR3: CASSPSGTPGNTIYF
D: NA; V: TRBV18; size: many; J: TRBJ2-2; DNA: TGTGCCAGCTCACCACGCATTGCAATACCGGGAACCGGGGAGCTGTTTTTT; CDR3: CASSPRIAIPGTGELFF
D: NA; V: TRBV20-1; size: many; J: TRBJ2-2; DNA: TGCAGTGCCCCCGTCTTTGCGGCCGGGGAGCTGTTTTTT; CDR3: CSAPVFAAGELFF
D: NA; V: TRBV7-2; size: many; J: TRBJ2-1; DNA: TGTGCCAGCAGCTTAGCGGGGAGCTCCTACAATGAGCAGTTCTTC; CDR3: CASSLAGSSYNEQFF
D: NA; V: TRBV12-3/TRBV12-4; size: many; J: TRBJ2-2; DNA: TGTGCCAGCAGTTTGGGCACCGGGGAGCTGTTTTTT; CDR3: CASSLGTGELFF
D: NA; V: TRBV5-1; size: NA; J: TRBJ2-5; DNA: TGCGCCAGCAGCTTGGCCTTGCAGTTGGAGACCCAGTACTTC; CDR3: CASSLALQLETQYF
D: NA; V: TRBV5-1; size: NA; J: TRBJ2-1; DNA: TGCGCCAGCAGCTTGAGGGGGGACGACTACAATGAGCAGTTCTTC; CDR3: CASSLRGDDYNEQFF
D: TRBD2; V: TRBV10-2; size: many; J: TRBJ2-1; DNA: TGCGCCAGCAGTCCAGGACTAGCGGCAACGCTAAACAATGAGCAGTTCTTC; CDR3: CASSPGLAATLNNEQFF
D: NA; V: TRBV16; size: NA; J: TRBJ2-3; DNA: TGTGCCAGCAGCCAACGGAGCACAGATACGCAGTATTTT; CDR3: CASSQRSTDTQYF
D: TRBD2; V: TRBV5-1; size: NA; J: TRBJ2-1; DNA: TGCGCCAGCAGCTTAATAGCGGGGACTTACAATGAGCAGTTCTTC; CDR3: CASSLIAGTYNEQFF
D: TRBD1; V: TRBV5-1; size: many; J: TRBJ2-1; DNA: TGCGCCAGGACGGACAGGGCCACCTACAATGAGCAGTTCTTC; CDR3: CARTDRATYNEQFF
D: TRBD2; V: TRBV20-1; size: few; J: TRBJ2-3; DNA: TGCAGTGCCGCTAGAGGAGCGGGGGCCACAGATACGCAGTATTTT; CDR3: CSAARGAGATDTQYF
D: NA; V: TRBV29-1; size: NA; J: TRBJ2-1; DNA: TGCAGCGTTGGGGGAATAACGGGGGCCTTCTTCTACAATGAGCAGTTCTTC; CDR3: CSVGGITGAFFYNEQFF
D: TRBD1; V: TRBV18; size: NA; J: TRBJ2-7; DNA: TGTGCCAGCTCCCTACAGGGGGGCGGTTACGAGCAGTACTTC; CDR3: CASSLQGGGYEQYF
D: NA; V: TRBV7-9; size: NA; J: TRBJ2-7; DNA: TGTGCCAGCAGCCCCGGGACGGCCGGCTACGAGCAGTACTTC; CDR3: CASSPGTAGYEQYF
D: TRBD2; V: TRBV11-2; size: NA; J: TRBJ2-5; DNA: TGTGCCAGCAGCACACGGATACGAGCGGGGGTCCAAGAGACCCAGTACTTC; CDR3: CASSTRIRAGVQETQYF
D: NA; V: TRBV30; size: few; J: TRBJ2-2; DNA: TGTGCCTGGAGTGTTGCGGTTAACACCGGGGAGCTGTTTTTT; CDR3: CAWSVAVNTGELFF
D: NA; V: TRBV7-2; size: NA; J: TRBJ2-5; DNA: TGTGCCAGCAGCTTAGGGCCGGGGCTGGAGACCCAGTACTTC; CDR3: CASSLGPGLETQYF
D: NA; V: TRBV20-1; size: many; J: TRBJ1-2; DNA: TGCAGCTCTGGGGTCAACTATGGCTACACCTTC; CDR3: CSSGVNYGYTF
D: NA; V: TRBV7-9; size: many; J: TRBJ2-1; DNA: TGCGCCAGCAGCTTGAAGGATGAGCAGTTCTTC; CDR3: CASSLKDEQFF
D: NA; V: TRBV6-1; size: NA; J: TRBJ2-5; DNA: TGTGCCTCTAGGGGGGGGCAGGAGACCCAGTACTTC; CDR3: CASRGGQETQYF
D: TRBD1; V: TRBV29-1; size: many; J: TRBJ2-5; DNA: TGCAGCGTTGAGGTGGACAGGGGAGAGACCCAGTACTTC; CDR3: CSVEVDRGETQYF
D: TRBD1; V: TRBV6-1; size: many; J: TRBJ1-5; DNA: TGTGCCAGCAGTGAGGCCGGGACAGGGGCTTATCAGCCCCAGCATTTT; CDR3: CASSEAGTGAYQPQHF
D: TRBD2; V: TRBV6-1; size: few; J: TRBJ2-5; DNA: TGTGCCAGCAGGGGGACTAGCGGGGCACGGCAAGAGACCCAGTACTTC; CDR3: CASRGTSGARQETQYF
D: NA; V: TRBV12-3/TRBV12-4; size: NA; J: TRBJ2-7; DNA: TGTGCCAGCAGAGATTGGGACGGCGGAGGAGAGCAGTACTTC; CDR3: CASRDWDGGGEQYF
D: NA; V: TRBV29-1; size: NA; J: TRBJ2-1; DNA: TGCAGCGTCTTGCGGGTAAATGAGCAGTTCTTC; CDR3: CSVLRVNEQFF
D: NA; V: TRBV11-1; size: many; J: TRBJ2-7; DNA: TGTGCCAGCAGCTCCAGGGATTACGAGCAGTACTTC; CDR3: CASSSRDYEQYF
D: TRBD1; V: TRBV5-1; size: NA; J: TRBJ2-3; DNA: TGCGCCAGCAGCTTACAGGGGGCGGACGGCACAGATACGCAGTATTTT; CDR3: CASSLQGADGTDTQYF
D: NA; V: TRBV6-1; size: NA; J: TRBJ1-2; DNA: TGTGCCAGCAGCTCCCTTTTGGGGGGCTATGGCTACACCTTC; CDR3: CASSSLLGGYGYTF
D: TRBD2; V: TRBV20-1; size: few; J: TRBJ2-3; DNA: TGCAGTTCCTTAGCGGGGGGTACAGATACGCAGTATTTT; CDR3: CSSLAGGTDTQYF
D: NA; V: TRBV20-1; size: NA; J: TRBJ2-3; DNA: TGCAGTGCTAGTCTGAGGGGGTGGGATACGCAGTATTTT; CDR3: CSASLRGWDTQYF
D: NA; V: TRBV27; size: many; J: TRBJ2-4; DNA: TGTGCCAGCAGTTTATCGGGTGGGACCAAAAACATTCAGTACTTC; CDR3: CASSLSGGTKNIQYF
D: TRBD1; V: TRBV20-1; size: many; J: TRBJ2-7; DNA: TGCAGTCCCCCCGGACAGGGAGACTACGAGCAGTACTTC; CDR3: CSPPGQGDYEQYF
D: NA; V: TRBV4-1; size: few; J: TRBJ2-5; DNA: TGCGCCAGCAGCCAAAGCCCGGGAAAAGAGACCCAGTACTTC; CDR3: CASSQSPGKETQYF